This T cell receptor beta chain was identified in a study of post-analysis software for immune sequencing data. Concerning this clonotype: The antigen is undetermined.

Included in the TCR beta cDNA libraries were unique molecular identifiers. Roughly 500,000 cDNA molecules were obtained per 1 to 10 million input T cells. TCRdb analysed the PCR reads with MiXCR anew, one entry per CDR3 protein. The data contain roughly 730,000 distinct CDR3 sequences, roughly 27% of them seen just once; the ten biggest clones take up under 0.7%. The CDR3 extends over 14 amino acids. The germline V gene has CDR1 SQVTM and CDR2 ANQGSEA. Broader study findings: Under the F measure, samples that were prepared in one batch clustered strongly together. Among 5 or 6 TRBV segments more frequent in patients than controls were TRBV5-6, TRBV5-1 and TRBV20-1.

Sequenced input: blood. This clonotype originated in a girl aged 5-17 years with multiple sclerosis. The rearrangement links TRBV29-1 to TRBJ2-7; 8 bases map to TRBD2. Gene TRBJ2-4 matches the end of the DNA better, so the J call may be wrong. CDR3: CSVDLAGGGNIQYF. CDR3 in DNA: TGCAGCGTTGACCTGGCGGGAGGCGGTAACATTCAGTACTTC.